This T cell receptor (beta chain) was profiled in a study of OX40 agonist ivuxolimab in advanced cancers. With regard to the full study: Ivuxolimab, which targeted the costimulatory receptor OX40 (CD134), was an agonistic, fully human IgG2 monoclonal antibody. Prior anti-PD-1, anti-PD-L1 or anti-CTLA-4 therapy was permitted, and approximately 40% of dose-escalation patients had received checkpoint inhibitors. Of the approximately 54 dose-escalation patients, hepatocellular carcinoma was present in approximately 20, melanoma in roughly 15, renal cell carcinoma in 9 and head and neck cancer in 9. The paper reports the monotherapy dose-escalation portion (N = 52 patients) of the phase I ivuxolimab trial. Peripheral TCRbeta sequencing aimed to test whether ivuxolimab altered TCR sequence diversity and caused clonal T-cell expansion. Partial responses occurred in three dose-escalation patients: two with cutaneous melanoma and one with hepatocellular carcinoma. Intravenous ivuxolimab was administered to patients every 2 weeks at six dose levels: 0.01, 0.1, 0.3, 1.5, 3 and 10 mg/kg. In the dose-escalation cohort, 75% to 85% of patients were male, and the mean age was roughly 56 years with a range of 23 to 79. Overall results and qualifications from the work: After ivuxolimab, more expanded clones were found on average in CD8+ T cells than in CD4+ T cells. At doses from 0.1 to 3.0 mg/kg, clonal expansion was seen in both CD4+ and CD8+ blood T cells between baseline and week 6. In partial responders in the 0.1-3.0 mg/kg groups, normalized peripheral clonal expansion was found to be among the lowest, especially among CD8+ T cells. Which antigens the clonally expanded peripheral T cells were specific for was not determined. Low levels of normalized T-cell clonal expansion were also seen in some nonresponding patients.

Patients with autoimmune disease history or receiving systemic immunosuppression were excluded from the trial. In every dose cohort, peripheral blood was drawn for TCR sequencing at baseline, cycle 4 day 1, and cycle 7 day 1. Samples came from an open-label, multicenter, first-in-human phase I dose-escalation trial of ivuxolimab. The trial enrolled adults with locally advanced or metastatic head and neck squamous cell, hepatocellular, melanoma or renal cell carcinoma. Before TCR sequencing, CD4+ T cells and CD8+ T cells were sorted from peripheral blood as separate populations. For sequencing of the TCRbeta CDR3 region, genomic DNA was extracted from the sorted cells. The immunoSEQ Assay was used for sequencing of TCRbeta CDR3 regions. The table was pulled from immuneACCESS by TCRdb, which kept in-frame rearrangements only. Such tables lose some clones; where checked, under half of the loss comes from unresolved V genes, and the rest has no known cause. The sample yields 70,000 to 90,000 clones; around 90% were counted once. Almost 8.5% of the sample goes to the ten largest clones.

Concerning this clone itself: Its specific antigen is unknown. No base qualities exist here, and no much larger clone lies one base off it.

The specimen comprised CD4+ or CD8+ T cells sorted from blood, sampled in a trial of the OX40 agonist ivuxolimab. The origin of this receptor is an adult with an advanced solid tumor such as melanoma, head and neck, liver or kidney cancer.

The CDR3 loop reads CAISEPNRGRDTEAFF. The sequenced DNA: TGTGCCATCAGTGAGCCCAACAGGGGGCGCGACACTGAAGCTTTCTTT. The rearranged chain carries TRBV10-3 and TRBJ1-1; 9 bases in the junction line up with TRBD1. The CDR3 runs 16 amino acids, cysteine and phenylalanine included. Kept here is only the CDR3 DNA, which spans 48 bases and is read in frame from base 1. For CDR1 and CDR2, the germline V gene lists ENHRY and SYGVKD. V loses 2 bases at its end and J loses 3 bases; junction bases beyond the gene matches: 7.